The 22 T cell receptor beta chains reported below all come from one sample, sequenced in a study of CD8+CD57+ T cells in acquired aplastic anemia. Genomic DNA acted as the template from which TCR beta VDJ combination and CDR3 sequence profiling were carried out. TCRdb recomputed calls from the reads with MiXCR, one row per CDR3 protein. The profile shows 190,000 or so distinct CDR3 sequences, over 55% of them singletons. The specimen sequenced was sorted CD4+, CD8+, or CD8+CD57+ T cells (not recorded which) from PBMCs. The receptors stem from a human donor in good health.

This clonotype came up many times. V gene TRBV30 combines with J gene TRBJ2-1; the D is unclear. The CDR3 totals 12 residues. V lost 0 bases, J lost 7 bases, and 7 bases lay in between. Germline loops: CDR1 GTSNPN, CDR2 SVGIG (reference sequence). The CDR3 loop is CAWSVEMNEQFF. The CDR3 DNA sequence: TGTGCCTGGAGTGTTGAAATGAATGAGCAGTTCTTC.

The V call is TRBV20-1, the J call TRBJ2-1; 9 bases match TRBD2. The CDR3 length is 15 residues. CDR1 DFQATT and CDR2 SNEGSKA come from the germline V gene (reference sequence). V lost 1 base and J lost 6; bases outside the gene matches: 7. This CDR3 reads CSARGWLAGRNEQFF. The DNA for the CDR3 is TGCAGTGCTAGAGGATGGCTAGCGGGGCGCAATGAGCAGTTCTTC.

The CDR3 DNA is TGTGCCAGCAGCATATCAGGGCTCGGTCACTATGGCTACACCTTC. Translation gives CASSISGLGHYGYTF. The V gene is TRBV7-9, the J gene TRBJ1-2, with D possibly TRBD1 on 5 matching bases. Germline V gene data show CDR1 as SEHNR and CDR2 as FQNEAQ (reference sequence). Trimming took 5 bases from V and 3 from J, leaving 16 bases between them. The CDR3 spans 15 residues.

This chain joins TRBV14 and TRBJ2-7, with D possibly matching TRBD1 (5 bases). The CDR3 spans 15 residues. Germline V CDR1 and CDR2: SGHDN, FVKESK. The germline V and J ends were trimmed by 5 bases and 0 bases, with 14 bases remaining between them. CDR3: CASSLEPGISYEQYF. For the CDR3, the DNA is TGTGCCAGCAGCTTAGAACCAGGGATCTCCTACGAGCAGTACTTC. The full variable domain, its missing parts supplied by reference TRBV14 and TRBJ2-7, is EAGVTQFPSHSVIEKGQTVTLRCDPISGHDNLYWYRRVMGKEIKFLLHFVKESKQDESGMPNNRFLAERTGGTYSTLKVQPAELEDSGVYFCASSLEPGISYEQYFGPGTRLTVT.

This clonotype was seen many times. V usage is TRBV29-1 and J usage is TRBJ2-2, with unresolved D. Trimming pared 4 bases from V and 1 base from J, leaving 7 bases between. Germline V lookup: CDR1 SQVTM, CDR2 ANQGSEA. This CDR3 has 13 amino acids. In DNA, the CDR3 is TGCAGCGTTGTAACAGTGAACACCGGGGAGCTGTTTTTT. Its protein product is CSVVTVNTGELFF.

This clonotype occurred once. V usage is TRBV7-3 and J usage is TRBJ2-1, with 15 bases lining up with TRBD2. The J call could be wrong; TRBJ2-3 is a better fit for the DNA end. The V gene's germline CDR1 is SGHTA and CDR2 FQGTGA. The CDR3 spans 19 residues. The CDR3 nucleotides are TGTGCCAGCAGCTTCTGGGGACTAGCGGGAGGAGGGTCCTACAATGAGCAGTATTTT. This sequence encodes CASSFWGLAGGGSYNEQYF.

In this sample, this clonotype turned up a few times. The DNA of the CDR3 is TGTGCCAGCAGCCAAGGTAGGGGAGAGTCGGACGAGCAGTACTTC. Protein sequence: CASSQGRGESDEQYF. The chain couples TRBV14 to TRBJ2-7, with D possibly being TRBD1 or TRBD2 (5 bases each). Trimming removed 1 base from V and 5 bases from J, with 15 bases in between. The CDR3 extends over 15 amino acids. CDR1 is SGHDN, CDR2 FVKESK, per germline.

The V call is TRBV25-1, the J call TRBJ2-1, with a possible D match to TRBD1 (5 bases). The CDR3 length is 13 residues. CDR1 and CDR2 (germline): MGHDK, SYGVNS. The V end lost 2 bases, the J end lost 4 bases, and 6 bases lay between the germline ends. The CDR3 bases are TGTGCCAGCAGTGAACAGGGTTACAATGAGCAGTTCTTC. Amino acids: CASSEQGYNEQFF.

This clonotype was counted many times. The chain uses TRBV12-3 or TRBV12-4 and TRBJ1-1, with D possibly matching TRBD1 (6 bases). Deletions cut 2 bases from V and 0 bases from J, with 16 bases between. The CDR3 loop spans 17 amino acids. The DNA for the CDR3 is TGTGCCAGCAGTTTACTCGGTCAGGGGATAATGAACACTGAAGCTTTCTTT. Its translation is CASSLLGQGIMNTEAFF.

Written as DNA, the CDR3 is TGTGCCAGCAGCATACAGGGGATGGAGACCCAGTACTTC. Its translation is CASSIQGMETQYF. V is TRBV11-2 and J is TRBJ2-5, with 7 bases that match TRBD1. CDR1 and CDR2 from the germline V gene are SGHAT and FQNNGV. The CDR3 extends over 13 amino acids. Trimming took 5 bases from V and 5 from J; bases not matched to a gene: 5.

The V call is TRBV20-1, the J call TRBJ2-1; 9 bases align to TRBD2. CDR1 and CDR2 (germline): DFQATT, SNEGSKA (reference sequence). The CDR3 has 13 residues. The CDR3 here is CSIRGLASNEQFF. CDR3 DNA sequence: TGCAGCATTAGGGGACTAGCATCCAATGAGCAGTTCTTC.

The V and J genes are TRBV7-9 and TRBJ1-2; D is undetermined. This CDR3 comprises 15 residues. Between the trimmed V and J ends, which lost 2 bases and 8 bases, there was a span of 18 bases. In germline, CDR1 is SEHNR, CDR2 FQNEAQ (reference sequence). The CDR3 loop is CASSLTSAVPYGYTF. DNA of the CDR3: TGTGCCAGCAGCTTAACTTCTGCAGTACCCTACGGCTACACCTTC.

J is TRBJ1-3 and V is TRBV10-3; D unresolved. The CDR3 totals 17 residues. Germline loops: CDR1 ENHRY, CDR2 SYGVKD. V lost 2 bases to trimming and J lost 4 bases, with 18 bases between them. The CDR3 DNA follows: TGTGCCATCAGTGAGACCCGGGTACAGCTCGCCGGAAACACCATATATTTT. Translated, it gives CAISETRVQLAGNTIYF.

This clonotype was recorded only once. Without the conserved terminal phenylalanine or tryptophan, this CDR3 likely stems from a read error. The V call is TRBV9, the J call TRBJ2-7, with D unresolved. Trimming took off 8 bases at V and 3 bases at J, with 21 bases between the two ends. The germline V gene has CDR1 SGDLS and CDR2 YYNGEE. CDR3 size: 15 residues. CDR3 in DNA: TGTGCCAGAAGCCCTTTCGGCCGACCACTCTACGAGCAGTACCTC. Translating it yields CARSPFGRPLYEQYL.

For this clonotype: A much larger clone sits a single nucleotide away, making a read error possible. The chain uses TRBV6-2 or TRBV6-3 and TRBJ2-7; possibly TRBD2 for D (5 bases). The CDR3 runs to 14 residues. The germline V gene encodes CDR1 MNHEY and CDR2 SVGEGT. Trimming shortened V by 2 bases and J by 3 bases, and 11 bases separated the two germline ends. The CDR3 bases are TGTGCCAGCAGTTACCGGGGAGCTTACTACGAGCAGTACTTC. It yields the protein CASSYRGAYYEQYF.

This chain connects TRBV7-3 to TRBJ2-1; 9 bases line up with TRBD2. Trimming at V came to 4 bases and at J to 7 bases, leaving 11 bases not matched to a gene. Germline CDR1 is SGHTA and CDR2 is FQGTGA. The CDR3 has 16 residues. Here the CDR3 reads CASSSSRLAGSNEQFF. The CDR3 DNA is TGTGCCAGCAGCTCCTCCCGGCTAGCGGGGTCAAATGAGCAGTTCTTC.

This clonotype was picked up many times. The chain combines TRBV6-2 or TRBV6-3 with TRBJ1-2; D call uncertain. Germline V gene sequence: CDR1 MNHEY, CDR2 SVGEGT. V lost 0 bases, J lost 4 bases, and 12 bases lay in between. The CDR3 is made up of 15 amino acids. The CDR3 sequence is CASSYSRLSGYGYTF. The CDR3 coding sequence is TGTGCCAGCAGTTACTCGAGGCTCTCGGGCTATGGCTACACCTTC.

This rearrangement joins TRBV30 to TRBJ1-3, with TRBD1 matching 9 bases. Losses at the gene ends were 2 bases for V and 4 bases for J; bases not matched to a gene: 3. The CDR3 has 14 amino acids. CDR1 and CDR2 (germline): GTSNPN, SVGIG (reference sequence). The CDR3 here is CAWSPGTGGNTIYF. DNA for the CDR3: TGTGCCTGGAGTCCCGGGACAGGGGGAAACACCATATATTTT.

The genes are TRBV20-1 and TRBJ2-7, with 9 bases that match TRBD2. This CDR3 region has 11 residues. Germline loops: CDR1 DFQATT, CDR2 SNEGSKA (reference sequence). The CDR3, as DNA: TGCAGAGTAGCGGGAGCATACGAGCAGTACTTC. It is translated as CRVAGAYEQYF.

This clonotype was seen many times. The CDR3 coding sequence is TGTGCCAGCAGTTCATCCGCAAACACCGGGGAGCTGTTTTTT. Residues: CASSSSANTGELFF. The chain joins TRBV6-5 to TRBJ2-2; D is ambiguous. CDR3 length equals 14 residues. V was pared by 4 bases and J by 2 bases, with 8 bases between. Germline V gene sequence: CDR1 MNHEY, CDR2 SVGAGI.

The chain is built from TRBV7-2 and TRBJ1-2; D unclear. The CDR3 has 14 residues. Germline V gene data show CDR1 as SGHTA and CDR2 as FQGNSA. V lost 6 bases and J lost 3, with 14 bases in between. In DNA form, the CDR3 reads TGTGCCAGCAGTTTGACAATCTTGGACTATGGCTACACCTTC. This encodes CASSLTILDYGYTF.

This clonotype was counted a few times. The V and J genes are TRBV20-1 and TRBJ2-1, with D tentatively TRBD2 (6 bases). V was cut by 3 bases and J by 6 bases, with 6 bases left in between. Per germline, CDR1 DFQATT and CDR2 SNEGSKA (reference sequence). This CDR3 has 11 residues. This CDR3 reads CSASGGNEQFF. CDR3 DNA: TGCAGTGCTAGCGGGGGCAATGAGCAGTTCTTC.